This T cell receptor (beta chain) was observed in a study of radiation and T cells in renal cell carcinoma. Study-wide results and caveats: Baseline intratumoral clonotype presence is unknown without pretreatment biopsies. In blood, top tumor clones expanded by 2 weeks, shrinking by 4.

Sequencing used immunoSEQ multiplex PCR; TCRdb keeps in-frame clones, though not all of them. The repertoire includes some 150,000 clones, 65% to 90% of them detected once, and around 17% sits in the top ten. The time point: blood 4 weeks post-SBRT, at nephrectomy. As for treatment: 15 Gy SBRT to primary tumor, nephrectomy 4 weeks later. Nephrectomy followed 15 Gy stereotactic body radiation by 4 weeks. On this clone itself: Its antigen is not identified.

Sequenced material: blood, taken from a patient whose treatment included radiotherapy and nephrectomy. This sequence was found in a woman between 45 and 65 years old with renal cell carcinoma.

CDR3 nucleotide sequence: TGTGCCAGCAGTTCGGGATTGGGATCCAATGAGCAGTTCTTC. As protein: CASSSGLGSNEQFF. The J gene is TRBJ2-1, the V gene TRBV6-6; possible D gene TRBD2, 5 bases. Looked up from germline, CDR1 is MNHNY and CDR2 is SVGAGI (reference sequence). Deletions cut 4 bases from V and 6 bases from J, with 13 bases between. CDR3 length: 14 residues.